Shown below are 8 T cell receptor beta chains from a single sample sequenced in a study of CD8 T cells in ankylosing spondylitis. Each CDR3 protein is one row after TCRdb ran MiXCR on the 5' RACE reads. The profile shows about 150,000 distinct CDR3 sequences, roughly 34% of them singletons. Sequencing was performed on synovial fluid, either unsorted or a sorted T cell fraction (not recorded which). The receptors were gathered from a male donor with ankylosing spondylitis.

The chain couples TRBV7-6 to TRBJ2-1; D remains unclear. V dropped 5 bases and J dropped 0 bases, with 8 bases sitting between them. The CDR3 sequence is 14 residues long. Germline V lookup: CDR1 SGHVS, CDR2 FNYEAQ. The CDR3 coding sequence is TGTGCCAGCAGCCCCGCGGTCTCCTACAATGAGCAGTTCTTC. The encoded protein is CASSPAVSYNEQFF. Complete variable domain (other parts from reference TRBV7-6 and TRBJ2-1): GAGVSQSPRYKVTKRGQDVALRCDPISGHVSLYWYRQALGQGPEFLTYFNYEAQQDKSGLPNDRFSAERPEGSISTLTIQRTEQRDSAMYRCASSPAVSYNEQFFGPGTRLTVL.

This clonotype was seen many times. The chain couples TRBV20-1 to TRBJ1-5, with D perhaps matching TRBD1 (5 bases). CDR1 is DFQATT and CDR2 is SNEGSKA in the germline V gene (reference sequence). The CDR3 is 15 residues long. Trimming left V 1 base short and J 7 bases short, with 17 bases between. The CDR3 region is CSARGSGGGEQPQHF. The DNA of the CDR3 is TGCAGTGCTAGAGGTTCGGGCGGGGGAGAACAGCCCCAGCATTTT.

V usage is TRBV6-5 and J usage is TRBJ2-2; D might be TRBD1 (5 bases). In germline, CDR1 is MNHEY, CDR2 SVGAGI. The CDR3 sequence is 15 residues long. V dropped 0 bases and J dropped 5 bases, with 10 bases sitting between them. The CDR3 coding sequence is TGTGCCAGCAGTTACTCCGACAGACCAACCGGGGAGCTGTTTTTT. Translated: CASSYSDRPTGELFF.

The chain has TRBV28 and TRBJ2-1, with D unresolved. Germline CDR1 MDHEN, CDR2 SYDVKM. V was trimmed by 5 bases and J by 12 bases, leaving 20 bases between them. The CDR3 is made up of 14 amino acids. The CDR3 is CASSIRPDMDLQFF. The CDR3 nucleotides are TGTGCCAGCAGTATTAGGCCCGATATGGATCTGCAGTTCTTC. The full variable domain, its missing parts supplied by reference TRBV28 and TRBJ2-1, is DVKVTQSSRYLVKRTGEKVFLECVQDMDHENMFWYRQDPGLGLRLIYFSYDVKMKEKGDIPEGYSVSREKKERFSLILESASTNQTSMYLCASSIRPDMDLQFFGPGTRLTVL.

The chain couples TRBV12-3 or TRBV12-4 to TRBJ1-3; D is undetermined. Trimming took 8 bases from V and 0 from J, leaving 14 bases between them. This CDR3 has 15 residues. In DNA form, the CDR3 reads TGTGCCAGCCTCCCCTGGGGAGGCTCTGGAAACACCATATATTTT. Its translation is CASLPWGGSGNTIYF.

There are many counts of this clonotype. The chain is built from TRBV7-3 and TRBJ2-1, with 7 bases that match TRBD2. CDR3 length: 14 residues. CDR1 SGHTA and CDR2 FQGTGA come from the germline V gene. Trimming at V came to 1 base and at J to 8 bases, leaving 5 bases not matched to a gene. The CDR3 nucleotides are TGTGCCAGCAGCTTAAAAGGCGGGAGCCATGAGCAGTTCTTC. This translates into CASSLKGGSHEQFF.

The table lists this clonotype with many counts. The V and J genes are TRBV2 and TRBJ2-4; D is ambiguous. CDR3 size: 15 residues. Germline CDR1 is SNHLY and CDR2 is FYNNEI. V was shortened by 8 bases and J by 0 bases, with 14 bases between the two germline ends. The CDR3 DNA reads as TGTGCCAGCGCTCAGGATTTAATAGCCAAAAACATTCAGTACTTC. Translated, it gives CASAQDLIAKNIQYF.

The CDR3 region is CASSLSGSSTDTQYF. DNA of the CDR3: TGTGCCAGCAGTTTAAGCGGGTCGAGCACAGATACGCAGTATTTT. This rearrangement joins TRBV12-3 or TRBV12-4 to TRBJ2-3; D is possibly TRBD2 (6 bases). V gave up 2 bases and J gave up 0 bases, with 9 bases separating them. CDR3 length: 15 amino acids.